This record concerns one T cell receptor beta chain sequence. Its matching antigen is unknown. This CDR3 has 14 amino acids. Germline V gene lookup returns CDR1 LGHNA and CDR2 YSLEER. TRB cDNA libraries were made by UMI-labeled 5' RACE. TCRdb reprocessed the 5' RACE reads; each CDR3 protein has one entry and no DNA is given. The sample data list about 41,000 distinct CDR3 sequences. These data belong to a study of CXCR3-negative and CXCR3-positive naive CD8 T cells. Looking at the study overall: The libraries together contributed 120 million to 150 million TRB reads, each supplying about 1.5 +/- 0.3 million. Whole-study results and caveats: Similarly elevated diversity marked both naive subsets, with memory CD8+ cells showing far lower diversity. Similar TRBV-TRBJ usage was seen in naive cells (both CXCR3-negative and CXCR3-positive), but memory cells differed.

CD45RO-CCR7+CD27+CD95- cells counted as naive CD8+ T cells. This sequence originates from a human donor in good health. Some clones in this sample may be carry-over from other donors' samples. This chain links TRBV4-3 with TRBJ2-1; TCRdb's D gene call, TRBD2, goes unchecked for lack of DNA. Material: naive CXCR3- CD8+ T cells from blood. Subset meaning: CD45RO-CCR7+CD27+CD95- naive CD8+ T cells lacking CXCR3 (TNR3-). The CDR3 loop is CASSPGRGLGEQFF.